The clone carrying this TCR beta chain occurred a few times. This sample stems from a study of T cell repertoires in cytomegalovirus infection. TCRdb re-analysed the reads in MiXCR, keeping a single row per CDR3 protein. The sample includes fewer than 550,000 distinct CDR3 sequences, approximately 31% seen only once; the top ten take approximately 15%. The CDR3 covers 17 residues. Trimming stripped 1 base from V and 0 bases from J, with 10 bases between. Germline CDR1 is MDHEN and CDR2 is SYDVKM. This chain joins TRBV28 and TRBJ1-6; no definite D call. Sequencing input: PBMCs. This clonotype was obtained from a human donor in good health (CMV status not recorded). Some clones in this sample may be carry-over from other donors' samples. This CDR3 is CASSLSPGSSYNSPLHF. The CDR3 DNA reads as TGTGCCAGCAGTTTATCCCCCGGAAGCTCCTATAATTCACCCCTCCACTTT. Looking up the rest from reference TRBV28 and TRBJ1-6 gives the full variable domain: DVKVTQSSRYLVKRTGEKVFLECVQDMDHENMFWYRQDPGLGLRLIYFSYDVKMKEKGDIPEGYSVSREKKERFSLILESASTNQTSMYLCASSLSPGSSYNSPLHFGNGTRLTVT.